This T cell receptor (beta chain) was profiled in a study of blood T cell repertoires in COVID-19. With 7 bases clipped from V and 3 bases from J, the junction kept 12 bases outside the gene matches. Germline V lookup: CDR1 LGHNT, CDR2 FRNRAP. The CDR3 contains 16 residues. Sequencing was performed with immunoSEQ multiplex PCR; in TCRdb, only in-frame clones are kept and a portion is missing. Here the sample spans 200,000 to 300,000 clones, more than 85% being singletons. The sequence was collected from a person aged 18-29 years with COVID-19, enrolled during active disease. The V gene is TRBV12-5, the J gene TRBJ1-1; 9 nucleotides agree with TRBD1. Sequenced: peripheral blood. The CDR3 loop is CASVPGTGSAYTEAFF. Written as DNA, the CDR3 is TGTGCTAGTGTTCCTGGGACAGGGTCCGCTTACACTGAAGCTTTCTTT.